This T cell receptor beta chain was found in a study of STAT5B mutations in CD4+ large granular lymphocyte leukemia (dated 2022 in TCRdb). Context from the whole study: Among healthy controls, the CDR3 'QG' motif was associated with a particular HLA allele. The TCRbeta repertoires of CD4+ T-cell large granular lymphocyte leukemia patients were compared with the TCRbeta repertoires of healthy blood donors. Flow cytometry on FACSCanto II or FACSVerse confirmed that purified fractions exceeded 95% purity among lymphocytes. Overall study outcomes, separate from this receptor: Enrichment of TRBV06-family usage was observed among the top patient clones (8/27) relative to healthy controls (2/35). Greater clonality appeared to be present in CD4-sorted patient repertoires than in healthy CD4+ repertoires, and the difference was retained after the putative leukemic clones were removed. Each patient's main leukemic clonotypes were private, but 25% of these clonotypes showed up at low frequency in the non-leukemic repertoires of other patients. The data were not HLA-matched, and the relatively small sample size could explain the higher clonality seen in CD4+ compared with CD8+ T-LGLL.

Trimming removed 3 bases from V and 7 bases from J, leaving 18 bases between the germline ends. For CDR1 and CDR2, the germline V gene lists SGHDN and FVKESK. From the cysteine up to the phenylalanine, the CDR3 has a length of 15 residues. The only DNA kept is the CDR3, 45 bases in frame from the first base. The healthy controls were 35 or so blood donors, and the buffy coats of these donors were supplied by the Finnish Red Cross blood service. All TCR-sequenced material derived from peripheral blood: patient blood samples and healthy donor buffy coats. Peripheral blood mononuclear cells were isolated by Ficoll-Hypaque gradient centrifugation. Magnetic purification was used to isolate CD4+ cells from the buffy coats of the healthy controls. The Gentra Puregene Cell and Tissue kit was used to extract genomic DNA, and a Qubit 2.0 fluorometer was used to measure the amount of genomic DNA. Concerning this clone itself: Its antigen is still unknown. No clone much larger than this one lies a single base away; base qualities are absent.

The immunoSEQ assay at survey resolution was used to sequence TCRbeta rearrangements from genomic DNA. As for how the authors treated the data: In the TCR sequencing data, the lowest productive clonotype frequency that could be detected was 2.59 x 10-5. Only productive TCRbeta rearrangements, meaning sequences that were complete and in-frame, were kept for the analyses. Clonality for each sample was calculated as Simpson clonality in the immunoSEQ Analyzer version 3.0. Based on frequency, clones were grouped as very rare, small, medium, large (1-20%) or hyperexpanded (>20%). Generation probabilities were estimated with OLGA 1.2.3, V-gene circos plots were generated with VDJtools, specificities were searched for in VDJdb, and CDR3 motifs were identified with GLIPH. TCRdb obtained this table from immuneACCESS and retained in-frame rearrangements with V and J assigned. These tables miss some clones; where compared with another copy, unresolved V genes account for less than half of the shortfall, and the remainder is unexplained. V and J calls and clone size are as listed in that table; D and trimming were resolved from the DNA. In this sample the table shows around 43,000 clones, 65% to 90% of which occur a single time. Jointly, the top ten make up about 3% of the sample.

Recombination linked TRBV14 to TRBJ1-2; a tentative D call is TRBD1 (6 bases match). The receptor's source is a human donor in good health. Sequenced: CD4+ T cells from blood buffy coats. CDR3 region: CASSHNRQANSGYTF. In nucleotides, the sequence is TGTGCCAGCAGCCATAATCGACAGGCAAATTCTGGCTACACCTTC. This CDR3, with the reference TRBV14 and TRBJ1-2 proteins standing in past its ends, gives the full variable domain EAGVTQFPSHSVIEKGQTVTLRCDPISGHDNLYWYRRVMGKEIKFLLHFVKESKQDESGMPNNRFLAERTGGTYSTLKVQPAELEDSGVYFCASSHNRQANSGYTFGSGTRLTVV.